The rows below give T cell receptor beta chains drawn from one sample of a study of T cells in Graves' hyperthyroidism and ophthalmopathy. One entry per CDR3 protein results from TCRdb running MiXCR on the multiplex PCR reads. In the table there are around 240,000 distinct CDR3 sequences, about a sixth of which are singletons. The specimen sequenced was blood. The receptors were sampled from a young woman with Graves' ophthalmopathy. CDR3s include the opening cysteine and the closing phenylalanine or tryptophan. A D gene is named only where the DNA matches it firmly. Part of the rows lack a size; the others show once, few, many or a class for expanded clones.

D gene: TRBD1
V gene: TRBV27
clone size: many
J gene: TRBJ1-5
CDR3 DNA: TGTGCCAGCAGATCGACAGGGCGTTATCAGCCCCAGCATTTT
CDR3 protein: CASRSTGRYQPQHF

D gene: TRBD1
V gene: TRBV28
clone size: many
J gene: TRBJ2-5
CDR3 DNA: TGTGCCAGCAGTTCCCCCGGGACAGGGTATAGGGAGACCCAGTACTTC
CDR3 protein: CASSSPGTGYRETQYF

D gene: TRBD1
V gene: TRBV28
clone size: many
J gene: TRBJ1-1
CDR3 DNA: TGTGCCAGCAGTTTATGGGGGACAGGGTATGGCACTGAAGCTTTCTTT
CDR3 protein: CASSLWGTGYGTEAFF

D gene: NA
V gene: TRBV20-1
clone size: many
J gene: TRBJ2-5
CDR3 DNA: TGCAGTGCTAGAAGTACACGGGGGTCCGAAGAGACCCAGTACTTC
CDR3 protein: CSARSTRGSEETQYF

D gene: NA
V gene: TRBV6-1
clone size: many
J gene: TRBJ2-7
CDR3 DNA: TGTGCCAGCAGTAGAAGGACAGCTTCCTACGAGCAGTACTTC
CDR3 protein: CASSRRTASYEQYF

D gene: NA
V gene: TRBV27
clone size: many
J gene: TRBJ1-6
CDR3 DNA: TGTGCCAGCAGTTTCCAAACCCCAAGCGTTTTGGCGAATTCACCCCTCCACTTT
CDR3 protein: CASSFQTPSVLANSPLHF

D gene: TRBD2
V gene: TRBV20-1
clone size: many
J gene: TRBJ2-7
CDR3 DNA: TGCAGTGCTATTGGGGGGGGCTCCTACGAGCAGTACTTC
CDR3 protein: CSAIGGGSYEQYF

D gene: NA
V gene: TRBV4-1
clone size: many
J gene: TRBJ1-5
CDR3 DNA: TGCGCCAGCAGCCCCGTCTTCGGACCGCGAAAAAATCAGCCCCAGCATTTT
CDR3 protein: CASSPVFGPRKNQPQHF

D gene: NA
V gene: TRBV15
clone size: many
J gene: TRBJ2-2
CDR3 DNA: TGTGCCACCAGCGGTGGCTATAACACCGGGGAGCTGTTTTTT
CDR3 protein: CATSGGYNTGELFF

D gene: TRBD2
V gene: TRBV7-9
clone size: many
J gene: TRBJ2-1
CDR3 DNA: TGTGCCAGCAGCTTGGGGACTAGTCCGCGTGAGCAGTTCTTC
CDR3 protein: CASSLGTSPREQFF

D gene: TRBD1
V gene: TRBV28
clone size: many
J gene: TRBJ2-4
CDR3 DNA: TGTGCCAGCAGCGCACAGGGGTTCGCCAAAAACATTCAGTACTTC
CDR3 protein: CASSAQGFAKNIQYF

D gene: TRBD1
V gene: TRBV19
clone size: few
J gene: TRBJ1-4
CDR3 DNA: TGTGCCAGTAGCCCATTGGACAGGTCGGAAAAACTGTTTTTT
CDR3 protein: CASSPLDRSEKLFF

D gene: NA
V gene: TRBV18
clone size: many
J gene: TRBJ2-5
CDR3 DNA: TGTGCCAGCTCACCACGTGCCCCACCCCAAGAGACCCAGTACTTC
CDR3 protein: CASSPRAPPQETQYF

D gene: NA
V gene: TRBV4-1
clone size: NA
J gene: TRBJ2-3
CDR3 DNA: TGCGCCAGCAGCCAAGTGGCAGGAGGGTCGGATACGCAGTATTTT
CDR3 protein: CASSQVAGGSDTQYF

D gene: TRBD1
V gene: TRBV7-3
clone size: many
J gene: TRBJ2-1
CDR3 DNA: TGTGCCAGCAGCTTAACCCGCGGGACAGGGGGATACAATGAGCAGTTCTTC
CDR3 protein: CASSLTRGTGGYNEQFF